The 21 T cell receptor beta chains in this list originate from one sample, sequenced in a study of shared clonotypes between healthy human individuals. The table came from immunoSEQ multiplex PCR; TCRdb's copy has only in-frame clones and leaves some out. Among about 680,000 clones listed, around 90% were seen once. Naive-designated CD8 cells lacked CD45RO, were positively enriched for CCR7, and omitted terminally differentiated effector memory CD45RA+ cells. The sequencing input was naive CD8+ T cells sorted from blood. The receptors were gathered from a man aged 30 to 39 in good health.

The chain has TRBV13 and TRBJ2-7, with D perhaps matching TRBD1 or TRBD2 (6 bases each). V lost 3 bases and J 2 bases, leaving 11 bases between the germline ends. The germline V gene encodes CDR1 PRHDT and CDR2 FYEKMQ (reference sequence). The CDR3 covers 14 residues. The CDR3 spells CASSFQGRPYEQYF. The CDR3 DNA follows: TGTGCCAGCAGCTTCCAGGGGAGGCCCTACGAGCAGTACTTC.

The chain is built from TRBV5-4 and TRBJ2-7, with D tentatively TRBD2 (5 bases). The CDR3 covers 18 residues. V was clipped by 0 bases and J by 3 bases, with 22 bases between them. The germline V gene encodes CDR1 SGHNT and CDR2 YYREEE (reference sequence). For the CDR3, the DNA is TGTGCCAGCAGCTTGGACCCACCGAACGAGGGAGAGGACTACGAGCAGTACTTC. Residues: CASSLDPPNEGEDYEQYF.

The chain uses TRBV11-2 and TRBJ2-7; no reliable D call. The CDR3 is 14 residues long. Germline lookup yields CDR1 SGHAT and CDR2 FQNNGV. V dropped 2 bases and J dropped 0 bases, with 8 bases sitting between them. The chain's CDR3 is CASSLLVYSYEQYF. The CDR3 DNA reads TGTGCCAGCAGCTTACTCGTATACTCCTACGAGCAGTACTTC.

DNA for the CDR3: TGTGCCAGCAGTTTTACTAGCGGGTCATCTTACTCCTACGAGCAGTACTTC. Translating gives CASSFTSGSSYSYEQYF. V is TRBV28 and J is TRBJ2-7; 9 positions agree with TRBD2. V lost 3 bases to trimming and J lost 0 bases; unmatched junction nucleotides: 9. The CDR3 totals 17 residues. Germline values: CDR1 MDHEN, CDR2 SYDVKM.

The chain carries TRBV4-3 and TRBJ2-1, with 12 bases identical to TRBD1. From germline, CDR1 is LGHNA and CDR2 YSLEER. After removal of 4 bases from V and 2 bases from J, the junction contained 3 bases not matched to a gene. The CDR3 covers 16 residues. The CDR3 loop reads CASSPGQGATYNEQFF. The CDR3 DNA reads as TGCGCCAGCAGCCCGGGACAGGGGGCAACCTACAATGAGCAGTTCTTC.

The V and J genes are TRBV6-6 and TRBJ2-1, with 10 bases that match TRBD1. Germline CDR1 is MNHNY and CDR2 is SVGAGI (reference sequence). J was trimmed by 1 base and V by 2 bases; bases with no gene match: 2. The CDR3 runs 16 residues. CDR3 nucleotide sequence: TGTGCCAGCAGTTACGGGACAGGGGAATCCTACAATGAGCAGTTCTTC. Protein: CASSYGTGESYNEQFF.

CDR3 DNA: TGTGCCACGCTTGCGGACAAAAACTATGGCTACACCTTC. This sequence encodes CATLADKNYGYTF. This chain joins TRBV6-5 and TRBJ1-2; the D gene is possibly TRBD1 (5 bases). Germline V gives CDR1 MNHEY, CDR2 SVGAGI. V shed 10 bases and J shed 2 bases, with 14 bases lying between them. The CDR3 loop spans 13 amino acids.

The chain joins TRBV5-8 to TRBJ2-7, with a tentative D call TRBD1 (5 bases). The CDR3 is 16 amino acids. Per the germline V gene, CDR1 is SGHTS and CDR2 is YDEGEE. Trimming took 4 bases from V and 0 from J, leaving 17 bases between them. The DNA for the CDR3 is TGTGCCAGCAGCCATCGGCGAAGGGGCCTCTCCTACGAGCAGTACTTC. This encodes CASSHRRRGLSYEQYF.

The chain couples TRBV4-3 to TRBJ2-1; 9 bases match TRBD2. The CDR3 runs 15 residues. Per germline, CDR1 LGHNA and CDR2 YSLEER. Trimming removed 0 bases from V and 6 bases from J; junction bases left unmatched: 3. CDR3 sequence (DNA): TGCGCCAGCAGCCAAGATTCAGCGGGAGGCAATGAGCAGTTCTTC. This sequence encodes CASSQDSAGGNEQFF.

The chain carries TRBV30 and TRBJ2-1, with 9 bases aligning to TRBD1. Germline assignment: CDR1 GTSNPN and CDR2 SVGIG (reference sequence). V shed 4 bases and J 4 bases; nucleotides not matched to a gene: 5. The CDR3 runs to 14 residues. DNA for the CDR3: TGTGCCTGGAACTCCGGGACAGGGTACAATGAGCAGTTCTTC. This sequence encodes CAWNSGTGYNEQFF.

The V gene is TRBV27, the J gene TRBJ1-2; 9 bases line up with TRBD1. CDR3 length equals 15 residues. The junction had 6 bases not matched to a gene; V was cut back by 0 bases and J by 7 bases. The V gene's germline CDR1 is MNHEY and CDR2 SMNVEV (reference sequence). CDR3 coding DNA: TGTGCCAGCAGTTTATCGGGACAGGGTCGGTTTGGCTACACCTTC. It translates to CASSLSGQGRFGYTF.

The chain is built from TRBV29-1 and TRBJ2-7, with a weak D call TRBD1 (5 bases). Trimming left V 1 base short and J 0 bases short, with 13 bases between. Germline CDR1 reads SQVTM; CDR2 reads ANQGSEA. This CDR3 spans 15 amino acids. The chain's CDR3 is CSVEVVQVSSYEQYF. Here the CDR3 DNA reads TGCAGCGTTGAAGTAGTACAGGTTAGCTCCTACGAGCAGTACTTC.

In regard to this clone: A read error may explain this, as a much larger clone is one base away. The rearrangement links TRBV6-5 to TRBJ2-3, with D tentatively TRBD2 (6 bases). Germline V lookup: CDR1 MNHEY, CDR2 SVGAGI. The length of the CDR3 is 15 residues. The V and J ends lost 0 bases and 0 bases respectively, with 7 bases between them. Written as DNA, the CDR3 is TGTGCCAGCAGTTACTCGAGCGGGAGCACAGATACGCAGTATTTT. Protein sequence: CASSYSSGSTDTQYF.

This clone turned up a few times. J is TRBJ1-5 and V is TRBV10-1, with unresolved D. CDR3 length: 12 residues. V lost 0 bases and J 6 bases, leaving 3 bases between the germline ends. The germline gives CDR1 WNHNN, CDR2 SYGVQD (reference sequence). CDR3 coding DNA: TGCGCCAGCAGTGAGTCGGGTCAGCCCCAGCATTTT. It yields the protein CASSESGQPQHF.

The chain combines TRBV2 with TRBJ2-2; perhaps TRBD2 as D (6 bases). The CDR3 covers 15 residues. The germline V gene has CDR1 SNHLY and CDR2 FYNNEI. Between the trimmed V and J ends, which lost 1 base and 2 bases, there was a span of 8 bases. The CDR3 nucleotides read TGTGCCAGCAGTGAAGGGACTACCAACACCGGGGAGCTGTTTTTT. Translated: CASSEGTTNTGELFF.

The genes are TRBV7-2 and TRBJ2-1, with 12 bases lining up with TRBD2. Germline-derived CDR1 and CDR2 are SGHTA and FQGNSA. CDR3 size: 17 residues. J was trimmed by 9 bases and V by 3 bases; bases with no gene match: 12. In DNA, the CDR3 is TGTGCCAGCAGCTTTGAAGGACTAGCGGGACTAGGTGTTGAGCAGTTCTTC. Encoded protein: CASSFEGLAGLGVEQFF.

The J gene is TRBJ2-1, the V gene TRBV27, with 11 positions matching TRBD2. The CDR3 is 15 amino acids. From germline, CDR1 is MNHEY and CDR2 SMNVEV (reference sequence). Losses at the gene ends were 5 bases for V and 9 bases for J; bases not matched to a gene: 9. CDR3 DNA sequence: TGTGCCAGCAGTGTACTAGCGGGAGCGGAGGTTGAGCAGTTCTTC. Its protein product is CASSVLAGAEVEQFF.

The genes are TRBV6-5 and TRBJ2-7; TRBD2 matches at 12 bases. V was clipped by 4 bases and J by 4 bases; unmatched bases: 8. Germline-derived CDR1 and CDR2 are MNHEY and SVGAGI. The CDR3 has 16 residues. For the CDR3, the DNA is TGTGCCAGCAGTTCCTCCAGGACTAGCGGGATGTACGAGCAGTACTTC. Translated: CASSSSRTSGMYEQYF.

V and J are TRBV29-1 and TRBJ2-1, with 14 positions matching TRBD2. J gave up 6 bases and V 8 bases, and 6 bases lay outside the gene matches. CDR3 length: 14 amino acids. The germline CDR1 and CDR2 sequences are SQVTM and ANQGSEA. CDR3 sequence reads: CSTAGTSGSNEQFF. CDR3 in DNA: TGCAGCACGGCCGGGACTAGCGGGAGCAATGAGCAGTTCTTC.

Note on this clone: Germline is not matched at one junction end, which may reflect a read error. The CDR3 protein is CASTLVLAGHQETQYF. DNA of the CDR3: TGCGCCAGCACCTTGGTTCTAGCGGGTCACCAAGAGACCCAGTACTTC. The chain employs TRBV5-1 and TRBJ2-5; 8 nucleotides agree with TRBD2. There are 16 residues in the CDR3. Looked up from germline, CDR1 is SGHRS and CDR2 is YFSETQ.

The V gene is TRBV2, the J gene TRBJ1-4; D might be TRBD1 (5 bases). V was cut by 2 bases and J by 3 bases, with 13 bases left in between. The germline V gene encodes CDR1 SNHLY and CDR2 FYNNEI. The CDR3 runs to 16 residues. CDR3 loop: CASSELSGGANEKLFF. As DNA, the CDR3 is TGTGCCAGCAGTGAACTATCGGGGGGTGCTAATGAAAAACTGTTTTTT.